This T cell receptor (beta chain) was sequenced in a study of CXCR3-negative and CXCR3-positive naive CD8 T cells. The CDR3 has 16 residues. In germline, CDR1 is MDHEN, CDR2 SYDVKM. Libraries were UMI-labeled 5' RACE TRB cDNA. TCRdb reworked the 5' RACE reads into one entry per CDR3 protein, no DNA. The table lists 90,000 to 150,000 distinct CDR3 sequences. Findings and limits, study-wide: Relative to CXCR3-negative naive cells, CXCR3-positive naive cells had more hydrophobic TRB CDR3s.

Notes on this clonotype: As yet, its antigen is unknown.

Material for sequencing was naive CXCR3+ CD8+ T cells from blood. Subset indicated: CD45RO-CCR7+CD27+CD95- naive CD8+ T cells expressing CXCR3 (TNR3+). The J gene is TRBJ1-1, the V gene TRBV28; TCRdb returns TRBD1, unconfirmable since there is no DNA. The receptor was derived from a human donor in good health. Some clones in this sample may be carry-over from other donors' samples. The CDR3 is CASSQIGEGENTEAFF. The complete variable domain, with remaining parts taken from reference TRBV28 and TRBJ1-1, reads DVKVTQSSRYLVKRTGEKVFLECVQDMDHENMFWYRQDPGLGLRLIYFSYDVKMKEKGDIPEGYSVSREKKERFSLILESASTNQTSMYLCASSQIGEGENTEAFFGQGTRLTVV.